In its sample, the clone carrying this TCR beta chain was seen a few times. The sample is drawn from a study of blood T cell repertoires in COVID-19. Measured with immunoSEQ multiplex PCR; TCRdb has only the in-frame clones, and not every one. The sample comprises some 190,000 clones, more than 80% of which are singletons, and 7.5% to 9.5% rests with the top ten. The specimen was peripheral blood. This sequence originates from a woman aged 55-70 years with acute or convalescent COVID-19.

The CDR3 DNA reads TGTGCCAGTAGTATCGGGAGTGACGGCTCCTACAATGAGCAGTTCTTC. This translates into CASSIGSDGSYNEQFF. This sequence joins TRBV19 and TRBJ2-1; tentative D call: TRBD2 (6 bases). The ends were cut back, 3 bases at V and 0 bases at J, with 12 bases in the middle. The CDR3 totals 16 residues. Germline CDR1 LNHDA, CDR2 SQIVND (reference sequence).